This record concerns one T cell receptor (beta chain) sequence. Its specificity is unknown. Per the germline V gene, CDR1 is SGHNT and CDR2 is YYREEE (reference sequence). Trimming cost V 2 bases and J 8 bases, with 13 bases left between them. This CDR3 comprises 13 residues. The data belong to a study of T cell responses to AZD1222 COVID-19 vaccine. Findings and limits, study-wide: Only six AZD1222 recipients tested seropositive at baseline. Of spike-specific TCRs, nearly half reportedly target regions left unmutated in variants.

Method: immunoSEQ multiplex PCR; TCRdb's copy keeps in-frame clones and lacks some. This sample has roughly 120,000 clones, with 80% to 90% found just once. This specimen consisted of peripheral blood, obtained on day 0 of MenACWY control vaccination. The chain joins TRBV5-4 to TRBJ1-2; perhaps TRBD1 as D (6 bases). This receptor was taken from an adult in good health. CDR3 sequence: CASSFSRGQGYTF. CDR3 sequence (DNA): TGTGCCAGCAGCTTCAGCCGGGGACAAGGCTACACCTTC.